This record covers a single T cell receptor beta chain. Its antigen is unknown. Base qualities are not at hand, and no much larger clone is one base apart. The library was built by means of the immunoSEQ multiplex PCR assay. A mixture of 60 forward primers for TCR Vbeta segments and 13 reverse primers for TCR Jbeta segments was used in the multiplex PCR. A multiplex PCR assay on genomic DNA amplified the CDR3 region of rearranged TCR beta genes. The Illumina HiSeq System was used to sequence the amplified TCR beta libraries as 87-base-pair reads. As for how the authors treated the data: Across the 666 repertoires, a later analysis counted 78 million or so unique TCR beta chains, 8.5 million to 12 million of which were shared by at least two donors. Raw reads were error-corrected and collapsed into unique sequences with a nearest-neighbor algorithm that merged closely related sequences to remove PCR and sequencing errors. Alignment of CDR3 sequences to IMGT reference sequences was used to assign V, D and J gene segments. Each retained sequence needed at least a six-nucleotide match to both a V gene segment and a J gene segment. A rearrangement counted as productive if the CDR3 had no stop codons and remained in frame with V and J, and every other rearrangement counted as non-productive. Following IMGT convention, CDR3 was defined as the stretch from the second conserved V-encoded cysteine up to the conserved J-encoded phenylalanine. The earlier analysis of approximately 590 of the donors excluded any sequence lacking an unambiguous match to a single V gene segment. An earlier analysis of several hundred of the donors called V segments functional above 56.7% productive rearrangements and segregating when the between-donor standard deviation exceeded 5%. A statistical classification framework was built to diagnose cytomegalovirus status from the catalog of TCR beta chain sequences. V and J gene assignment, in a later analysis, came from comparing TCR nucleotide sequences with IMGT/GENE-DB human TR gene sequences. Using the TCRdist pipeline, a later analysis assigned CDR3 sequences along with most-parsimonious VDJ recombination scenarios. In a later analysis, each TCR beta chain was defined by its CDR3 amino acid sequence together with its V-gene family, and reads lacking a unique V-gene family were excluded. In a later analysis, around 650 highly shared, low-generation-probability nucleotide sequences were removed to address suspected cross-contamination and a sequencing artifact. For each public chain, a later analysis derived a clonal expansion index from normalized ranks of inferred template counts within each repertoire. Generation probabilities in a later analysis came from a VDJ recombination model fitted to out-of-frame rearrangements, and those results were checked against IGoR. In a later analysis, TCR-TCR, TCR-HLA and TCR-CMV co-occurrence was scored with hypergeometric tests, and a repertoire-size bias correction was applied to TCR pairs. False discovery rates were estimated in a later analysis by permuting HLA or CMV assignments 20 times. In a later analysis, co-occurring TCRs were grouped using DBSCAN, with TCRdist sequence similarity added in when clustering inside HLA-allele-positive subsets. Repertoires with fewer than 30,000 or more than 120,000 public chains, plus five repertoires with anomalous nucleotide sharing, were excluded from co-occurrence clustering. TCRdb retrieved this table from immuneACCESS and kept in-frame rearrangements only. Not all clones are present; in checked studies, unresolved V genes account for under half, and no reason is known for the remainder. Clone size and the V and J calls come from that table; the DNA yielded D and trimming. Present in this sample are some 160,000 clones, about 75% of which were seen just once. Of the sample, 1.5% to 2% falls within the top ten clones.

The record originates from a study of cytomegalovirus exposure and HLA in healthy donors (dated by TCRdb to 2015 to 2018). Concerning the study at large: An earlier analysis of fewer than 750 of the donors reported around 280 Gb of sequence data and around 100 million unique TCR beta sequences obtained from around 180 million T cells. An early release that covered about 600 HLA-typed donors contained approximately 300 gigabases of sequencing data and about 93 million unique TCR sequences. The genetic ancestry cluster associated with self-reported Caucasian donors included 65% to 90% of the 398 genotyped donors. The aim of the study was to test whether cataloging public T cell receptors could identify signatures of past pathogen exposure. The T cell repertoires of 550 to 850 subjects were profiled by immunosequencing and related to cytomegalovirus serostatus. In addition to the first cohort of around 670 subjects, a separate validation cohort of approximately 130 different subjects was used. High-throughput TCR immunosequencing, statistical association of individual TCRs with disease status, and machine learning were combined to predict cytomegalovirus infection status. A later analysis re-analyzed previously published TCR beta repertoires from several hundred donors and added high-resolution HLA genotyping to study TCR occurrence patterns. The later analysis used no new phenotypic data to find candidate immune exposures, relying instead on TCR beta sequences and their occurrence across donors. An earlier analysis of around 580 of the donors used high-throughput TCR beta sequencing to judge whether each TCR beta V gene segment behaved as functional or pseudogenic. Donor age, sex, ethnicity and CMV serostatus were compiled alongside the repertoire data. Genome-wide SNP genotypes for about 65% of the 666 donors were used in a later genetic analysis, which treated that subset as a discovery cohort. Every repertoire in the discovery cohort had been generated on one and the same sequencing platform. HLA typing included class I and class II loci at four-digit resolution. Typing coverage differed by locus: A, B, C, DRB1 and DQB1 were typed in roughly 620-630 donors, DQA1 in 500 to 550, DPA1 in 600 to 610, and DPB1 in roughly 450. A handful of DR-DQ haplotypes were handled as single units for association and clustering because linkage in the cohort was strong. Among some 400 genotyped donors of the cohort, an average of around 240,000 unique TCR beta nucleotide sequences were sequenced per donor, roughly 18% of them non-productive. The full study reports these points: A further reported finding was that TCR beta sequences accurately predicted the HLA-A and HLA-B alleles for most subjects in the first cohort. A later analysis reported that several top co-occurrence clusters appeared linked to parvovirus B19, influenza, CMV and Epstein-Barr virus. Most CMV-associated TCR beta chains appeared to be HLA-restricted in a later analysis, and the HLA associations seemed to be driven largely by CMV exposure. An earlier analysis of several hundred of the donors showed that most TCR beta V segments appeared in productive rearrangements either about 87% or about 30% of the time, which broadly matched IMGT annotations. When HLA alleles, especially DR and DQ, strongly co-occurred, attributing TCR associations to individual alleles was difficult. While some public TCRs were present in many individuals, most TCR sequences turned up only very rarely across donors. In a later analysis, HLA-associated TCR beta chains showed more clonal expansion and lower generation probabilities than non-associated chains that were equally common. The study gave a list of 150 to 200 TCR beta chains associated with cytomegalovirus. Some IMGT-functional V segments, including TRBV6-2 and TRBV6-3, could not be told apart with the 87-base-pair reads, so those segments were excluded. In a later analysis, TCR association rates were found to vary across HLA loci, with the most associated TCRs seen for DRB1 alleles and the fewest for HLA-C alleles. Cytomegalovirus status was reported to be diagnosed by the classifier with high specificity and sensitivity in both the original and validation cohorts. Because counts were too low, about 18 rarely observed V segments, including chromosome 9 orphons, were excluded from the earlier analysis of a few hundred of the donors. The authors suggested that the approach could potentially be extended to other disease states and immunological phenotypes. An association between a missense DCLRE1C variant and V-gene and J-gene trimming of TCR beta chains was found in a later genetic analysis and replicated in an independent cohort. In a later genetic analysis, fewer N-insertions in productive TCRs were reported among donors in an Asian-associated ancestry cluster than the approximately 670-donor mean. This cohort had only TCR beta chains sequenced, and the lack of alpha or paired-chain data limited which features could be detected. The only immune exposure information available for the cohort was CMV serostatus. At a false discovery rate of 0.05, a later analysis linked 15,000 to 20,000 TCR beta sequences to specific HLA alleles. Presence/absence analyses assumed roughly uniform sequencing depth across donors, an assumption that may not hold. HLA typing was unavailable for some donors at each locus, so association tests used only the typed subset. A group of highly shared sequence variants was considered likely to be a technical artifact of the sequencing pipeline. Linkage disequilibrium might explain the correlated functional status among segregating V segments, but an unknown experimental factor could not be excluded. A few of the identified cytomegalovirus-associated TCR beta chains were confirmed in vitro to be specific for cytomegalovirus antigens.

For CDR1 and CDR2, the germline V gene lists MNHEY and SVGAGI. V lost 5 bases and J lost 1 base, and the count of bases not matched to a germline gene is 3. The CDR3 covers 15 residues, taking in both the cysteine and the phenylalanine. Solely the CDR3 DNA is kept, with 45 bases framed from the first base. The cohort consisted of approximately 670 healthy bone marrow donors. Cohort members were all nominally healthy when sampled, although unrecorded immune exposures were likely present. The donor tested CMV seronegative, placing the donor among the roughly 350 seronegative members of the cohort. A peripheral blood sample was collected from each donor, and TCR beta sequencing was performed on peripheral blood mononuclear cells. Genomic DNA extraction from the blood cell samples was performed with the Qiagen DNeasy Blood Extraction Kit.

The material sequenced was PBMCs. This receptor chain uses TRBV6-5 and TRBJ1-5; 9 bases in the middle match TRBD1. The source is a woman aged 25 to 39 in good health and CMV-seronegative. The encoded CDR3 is CASSRTGESNQPQHF. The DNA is TGTGCCAGCAGTAGGACAGGGGAGAGCAATCAGCCCCAGCATTTT.